The 22 T cell receptor beta chains below come from one sample, sequenced in a study of technical replicates of blood from a handful of donors (dated by TCRdb to about 2017). Receptor amplification or capture employed the immunoSEQ multiplex PCR assay. As stored in TCRdb, this immuneACCESS dataset retains in-frame rearrangements with V and J assigned. A fraction of the clones does not appear; measured against another copy, unresolved V genes explain less than half of the discrepancy, and the remainder lacks a known reason. This sample lists more than 75,000 clones; 90% to 97% were detected once. The biggest ten clones account for approximately 0.37% of the sample. The specimen was T cells isolated from PBMCs. Every receptor here comes from a human donor in good health.

This clone appeared a few times. J is TRBJ2-1 and V is TRBV6-4, with D possibly matching TRBD2 (6 bases). V was clipped by 3 bases and J by 7 bases, with 22 bases between them. Germline assignment: CDR1 MRHNA and CDR2 SNTAGT. This CDR3 spans 17 amino acids. The CDR3 reads CASSEVLGSLAGNEQFF. DNA of the CDR3: TGTGCCAGCAGTGAAGTTCTAGGGTCCCTCGCGGGGAATGAGCAGTTCTTC.

The genes are TRBV28 and TRBJ2-2; D uncertain. Germline V lookup: CDR1 MDHEN, CDR2 SYDVKM. The V end was cut by 4 bases, the J end by 4 bases, with 7 bases between. The CDR3 length is 13 residues. The CDR3 reads CASSSPGTGELFF. CDR3 DNA sequence: TGTGCCAGCAGTTCGCCAGGCACCGGGGAGCTGTTTTTT.

This sequence joins TRBV28 and TRBJ2-2; possibly TRBD1 for D (6 bases). The V end was cut by 7 bases, the J end by 8 bases, with 11 bases between. The germline V gene has CDR1 MDHEN and CDR2 SYDVKM. CDR3 length equals 12 residues. CDR3 coding DNA: TGTGCCAGCAAGGGGGTTCAGGGGGAGCTGTTTTTT. Amino acid sequence: CASKGVQGELFF.

The genes are TRBV4-1 and TRBJ2-3, with 9 bases identical to TRBD2. Germline V gene data show CDR1 as MGHRA and CDR2 as YSYEKL. This CDR3 contains 16 residues. V lost 1 base, J lost 5 bases, and 7 bases stayed unmatched. CDR3 loop: CASSQVIAGVVDTQYF. DNA for the CDR3: TGCGCCAGCAGCCAAGTGATAGCGGGAGTTGTAGATACGCAGTATTTT.

CDR3 region: CSARPTYEQYF. DNA for the CDR3: TGCAGTGCTCGCCCTACCTACGAGCAGTACTTC. The chain couples TRBV20-1 to TRBJ2-7; D not certain. CDR3 size: 11 residues. The V and J ends lost 5 bases and 2 bases respectively, with 7 bases between them. Looked up from germline, CDR1 is DFQATT and CDR2 is SNEGSKA (reference sequence).

The chain joins TRBV7-9 to TRBJ2-6; D gene ambiguous. Between the trimmed V and J ends, which lost 9 bases and 0 bases, there was a span of 9 bases. The CDR3 runs to 14 residues. The germline CDR1 and CDR2 sequences are SEHNR and FQNEAQ (reference sequence). The CDR3 region has the DNA TGTGCCAGGCCCCAGGACTCTGGGGCCAACGTCCTGACTTTC. It specifies CARPQDSGANVLTF.

V usage is TRBV13 and J usage is TRBJ1-1; D call uncertain. The ends were cut back, 0 bases at V and 6 bases at J, with 8 bases in the middle. This CDR3 has 13 residues. Germline loops: CDR1 PRHDT, CDR2 FYEKMQ (reference sequence). CDR3 residues: CASSLGNSPEAFF. The CDR3 region has the DNA TGTGCCAGCAGCTTAGGGAATAGCCCTGAAGCTTTCTTT.

The V gene is TRBV14, the J gene TRBJ2-5; TRBD2 agrees at 11 bases. This CDR3 comprises 15 residues. CDR1 is SGHDN, CDR2 FVKESK, per germline. Trimming cost V 5 bases and J 2 bases; bases outside gene matches: 4. The CDR3 spells CASSEGLADQETQYF. CDR3 nucleotide sequence: TGTGCCAGCAGCGAGGGACTAGCGGATCAAGAGACCCAGTACTTC.

V and J are TRBV7-9 and TRBJ2-1, with TRBD2 as a possible D gene (7 bases). V lost 5 bases and J lost 5, with 25 bases in between. Germline CDR1 reads SEHNR; CDR2 reads FQNEAQ (reference sequence). The CDR3 spans 18 residues. The DNA for the CDR3 is TGTGCCAGCAGCGCCTACTCTTGGGGGCTAGCGGAGAACAATGAGCAGTTCTTC. Translating gives CASSAYSWGLAENNEQFF.

The chain has TRBV30 and TRBJ2-7; weak D call: TRBD1 (5 bases). The CDR3 extends over 12 amino acids. CDR1 and CDR2 from the germline V gene are GTSNPN and SVGIG (reference sequence). Trimming took 0 bases from V and 6 from J, leaving 9 bases between them. Here the CDR3 reads CAWSVGAGEQYF. CDR3 DNA sequence: TGTGCCTGGAGTGTAGGGGCTGGCGAGCAGTACTTC.

In nucleotides, the CDR3 is TGTGCCAGTACCCATAGGACAGGGCTGACTGAAGCTTTCTTT. It translates to CASTHRTGLTEAFF. V is TRBV19 and J is TRBJ1-1, with 8 bases identical to TRBD1. The germline V gene encodes CDR1 LNHDA and CDR2 SQIVND (reference sequence). The CDR3 covers 14 residues. Losses at the gene ends were 7 bases for V and 5 bases for J; bases not matched to a gene: 9. The whole variable domain, filled in from reference TRBV19 and TRBJ1-1, reads DGGITQSPKYLFRKEGQNVTLSCEQNLNHDAMYWYRQDPGQGLRLIYYSQIVNDFQKGDIAEGYSVSREKKESFPLTVTSAQKNPTAFYLCASTHRTGLTEAFFGQGTRLTVV.

In this sample, this clone turned up once. J is TRBJ2-7 and V is TRBV18, with D perhaps matching TRBD1 (6 bases). V was clipped by 2 bases and J by 0 bases, with 17 bases between them. CDR1 is KGHSH and CDR2 is LQKENI in the germline V gene. The CDR3 contains 17 residues. CDR3 coding DNA: TGTGCCAGCTCACCATTACAGGGTACTTCCCTCTCCTACGAGCAGTACTTC. Amino acids: CASSPLQGTSLSYEQYF.

This clone was counted a single time. The V gene is TRBV7-2, the J gene TRBJ2-3, with 14 bases lining up with TRBD2. The germline gives CDR1 SGHTA, CDR2 FQGNSA. V lost 5 bases to trimming and J lost 2 bases; unmatched junction nucleotides: 6. The CDR3 totals 17 residues. The CDR3 sequence: CASSPGLAGEFTDTQYF. CDR3 sequence (DNA): TGTGCCAGCAGCCCGGGACTAGCGGGAGAGTTCACAGATACGCAGTATTTT.

The chain has TRBV19 and TRBJ2-5; TRBD2 might be the D (5 bases). CDR1 and CDR2 from the germline V gene are LNHDA and SQIVND (reference sequence). V lost 6 bases to trimming and J lost 5 bases, with 10 bases between them. The length of the CDR3 is 12 residues. CDR3 amino acids: CASSGNGETQYF. In DNA form, the CDR3 reads TGTGCCAGTAGCGGGAATGGGGAGACCCAGTACTTC.

J is TRBJ1-2 and V is TRBV7-9; D is perhaps TRBD1 (5 bases). Trimming stripped 8 bases from V and 2 bases from J, with 15 bases between. Germline CDR1 and CDR2: SEHNR and FQNEAQ (reference sequence). The CDR3 covers 14 residues. For the CDR3, the DNA is TGTGCCAGCGGCGGCGGGGGAGTCAACTATGGCTACACCTTC. The encoded protein is CASGGGGVNYGYTF.

The V and J genes are TRBV2 and TRBJ1-4; the match to TRBD1 covers 10 bases. This CDR3 has 15 residues. In germline, CDR1 is SNHLY, CDR2 FYNNEI. J lost 5 bases, V lost 9 bases, and 9 bases had no gene match. The CDR3 DNA reads as TGTGCCAGTAAAATAGGGACAGGGGAGAATGAAAAACTGTTTTTT. This sequence encodes CASKIGTGENEKLFF.

The chain links TRBV28 to TRBJ2-7; a weak D match, TRBD1 (6 bases). Trimming took 4 bases from V and 2 from J, leaving 9 bases between them. The CDR3 has 13 amino acids. CDR1 and CDR2 from the germline V gene are MDHEN and SYDVKM. This CDR3 is CASSSGETYEQYF. In nucleotides, the CDR3 is TGTGCCAGCAGTTCAGGGGAGACCTACGAGCAGTACTTC.

This clone came up once. The chain couples TRBV5-1 to TRBJ2-7, with 12 bases lining up with TRBD2. CDR1 and CDR2 from the germline V gene are SGHRS and YFSETQ. This CDR3 has 14 residues. Unmatched junction bases numbered 5, after V lost 4 bases and J lost 6 bases. CDR3 loop: CASSRLAGELEQYF. As DNA, the CDR3 is TGCGCCAGCAGCCGACTAGCGGGAGAACTCGAGCAGTACTTC. The full variable domain, its missing parts supplied by reference TRBV5-1 and TRBJ2-7, is KAGVTQTPRYLIKTRGQQVTLSCSPISGHRSVSWYQQTPGQGLQFLFEYFSETQRNKGNFPGRFSGRQFSNSRSEMNVSTLELGDSALYLCASSRLAGELEQYFGPGTRLTVT.

The chain recombines TRBV28 with TRBJ1-1; D is perhaps TRBD1 (6 bases). The CDR3 has 15 amino acids. Germline CDR1 is MDHEN and CDR2 is SYDVKM. The V gene lost 7 bases and the J gene lost 5 bases, with 20 bases spanning the gap. The DNA of the CDR3 is TGTGCCAGCACCAGTCCGGGACAAGGAAGGACTGAAGCTTTCTTT. This gives the protein CASTSPGQGRTEAFF.

The chain links TRBV21-1 to TRBJ2-1; no DNA check was done on the table's D call, TRBD2. TRBV21-1 is a recognized pseudogene. CDR3 length: 11 amino acids. The CDR3 nucleotides are TGTGCCAGCAGCTTCCCTAATGAGCAGTTCTTC. Encoded protein: CASSFPNEQFF.

The chain links TRBV6-1 to TRBJ2-1; tentatively, D is TRBD1 (5 bases). Trimming took 2 bases from V and 9 from J, leaving 17 bases between them. The germline gives CDR1 MNHNS, CDR2 SASEGT. CDR3 length equals 15 residues. The CDR3 bases are TGTGCCAGCAGTGAAAATCAGGGTATTGTCGGTGAGCAGTTCTTC. It specifies CASSENQGIVGEQFF.

The chain combines TRBV19 with TRBJ1-1; weak D call: TRBD1 (6 bases). The CDR3 is made up of 14 amino acids. The germline V gene has CDR1 LNHDA and CDR2 SQIVND (reference sequence). Deletions cut 5 bases from V and 3 bases from J, with 13 bases between. The CDR3 loop reads CASSVTGLDTEAFF. Written as DNA, the CDR3 is TGTGCCAGTAGTGTTACAGGGTTGGACACTGAAGCTTTCTTT.